This T cell receptor beta chain was obtained from a study of beta chain features in type 1 diabetes. Study-wide results and caveats: Because the template was cDNA, high-expressing cells might be over-represented. More deletions and fewer insertions at VDJ junctions were found in patients with type 1 diabetes.

The CDR3 contains 15 residues. The V gene's germline CDR1 is MNHNS and CDR2 SASEGT. The V gene lost 4 bases and the J gene lost 7 bases, with 16 bases spanning the gap. The entirety of the isolated RNA underwent reverse transcription, so expressed TCRB transcripts were sequenced. It was found that naive, central memory and regulatory T cell samples averaged approximately 3.6 million reads. Clones were read by immunoSEQ multiplex PCR, and TCRdb kept only the in-frame ones, dropping some. This table holds about 320,000 clones, 14% found once. Notes on this clone: Its antigen is unknown.

V is TRBV6-1 and J is TRBJ2-2; D is unclear. Specimen: central memory CD4+ T cells from blood. This sequence originates from a young man in good health. This CDR3 reads CASSANPSRHGELFF. The CDR3, as DNA: TGTGCCAGCAGTGCCAACCCCTCGCGTCACGGGGAGCTGTTTTTT.